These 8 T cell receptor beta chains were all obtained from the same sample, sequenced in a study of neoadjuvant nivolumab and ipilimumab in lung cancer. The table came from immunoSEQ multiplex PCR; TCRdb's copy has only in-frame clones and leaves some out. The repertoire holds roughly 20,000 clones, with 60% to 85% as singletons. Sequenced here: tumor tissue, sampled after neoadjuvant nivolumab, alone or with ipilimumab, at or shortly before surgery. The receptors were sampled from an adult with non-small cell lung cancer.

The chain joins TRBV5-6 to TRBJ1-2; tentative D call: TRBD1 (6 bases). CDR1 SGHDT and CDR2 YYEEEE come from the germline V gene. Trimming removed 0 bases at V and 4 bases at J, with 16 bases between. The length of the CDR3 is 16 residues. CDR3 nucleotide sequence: TGTGCCAGCAGCTTGGAGGGCAGGGGTTCGGGCTATGGCTACACCTTC. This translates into CASSLEGRGSGYGYTF. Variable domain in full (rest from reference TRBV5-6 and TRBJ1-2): DAGVTQSPTHLIKTRGQQVTLRCSPKSGHDTVSWYQQALGQGPQFIFQYYEEEERQRGNFPDRFSGHQFPNYSSELNVNALLLGDSALYLCASSLEGRGSGYGYTFGSGTRLTVV.

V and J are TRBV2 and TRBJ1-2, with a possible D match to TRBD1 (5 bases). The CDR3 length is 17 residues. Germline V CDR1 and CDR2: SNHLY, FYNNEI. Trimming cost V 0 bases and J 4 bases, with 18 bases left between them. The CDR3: CASSEALWGTPPYGYTF. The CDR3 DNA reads TGTGCCAGCAGTGAAGCGCTTTGGGGGACGCCGCCCTATGGCTACACCTTC.

The CDR3 loop reads CASSVPWDAGGYTF. Here the CDR3 DNA reads TGTGCCAGCTCGGTACCATGGGACGCGGGTGGCTACACCTTC. This chain links TRBV18 with TRBJ1-2, with a weak D call TRBD1 (5 bases). CDR1 and CDR2 from the germline V gene are KGHSH and LQKENI. V gave up 6 bases and J gave up 7 bases, with 18 bases separating them. CDR3 length: 14 residues.

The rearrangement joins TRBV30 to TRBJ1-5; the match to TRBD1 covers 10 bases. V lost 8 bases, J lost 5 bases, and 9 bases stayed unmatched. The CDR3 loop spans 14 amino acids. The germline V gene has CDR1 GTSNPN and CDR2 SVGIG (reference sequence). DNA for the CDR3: TGTGCCCTCCGGGACAGGGGTCCTCATCAGCCCCAGCATTTT. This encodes CALRDRGPHQPQHF.

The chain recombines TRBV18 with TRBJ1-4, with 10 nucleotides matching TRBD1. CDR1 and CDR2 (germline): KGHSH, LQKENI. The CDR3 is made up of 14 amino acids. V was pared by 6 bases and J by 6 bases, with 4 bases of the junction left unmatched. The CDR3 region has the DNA TGTGCCAGCTCCCCGGGACAGGGGTATGAAAAACTGTTTTTT. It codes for CASSPGQGYEKLFF. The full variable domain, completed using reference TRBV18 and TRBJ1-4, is NAGVMQNPRHLVRRRGQEARLRCSPMKGHSHVYWYRQLPEEGLKFMVYLQKENIIDESGMPKERFSAEFPKEGPSILRIQQVVRGDSAAYFCASSPGQGYEKLFFGSGTQLSVL.

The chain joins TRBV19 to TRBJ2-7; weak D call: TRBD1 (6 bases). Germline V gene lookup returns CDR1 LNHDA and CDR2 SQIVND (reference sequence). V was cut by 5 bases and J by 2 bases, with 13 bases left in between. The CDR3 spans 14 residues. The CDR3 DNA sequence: TGTGCCAGTAGTCGAGGACAGCCGCCCTACGAGCAGTACTTC. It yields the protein CASSRGQPPYEQYF.

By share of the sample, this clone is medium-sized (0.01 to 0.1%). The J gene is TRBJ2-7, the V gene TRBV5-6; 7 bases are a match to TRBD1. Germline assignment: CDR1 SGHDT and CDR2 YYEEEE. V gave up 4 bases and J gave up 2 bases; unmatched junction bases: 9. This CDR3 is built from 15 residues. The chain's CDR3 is CASSRTGQETYEQYF. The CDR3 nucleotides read TGTGCCAGCAGCCGGACCGGACAGGAGACCTACGAGCAGTACTTC.

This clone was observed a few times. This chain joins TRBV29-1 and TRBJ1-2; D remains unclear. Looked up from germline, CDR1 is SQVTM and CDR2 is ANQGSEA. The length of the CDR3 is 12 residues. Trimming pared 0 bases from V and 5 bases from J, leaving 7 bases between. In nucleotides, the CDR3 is TGCAGCGTTGAAGATTGGGTTTATGGCTACACCTTC. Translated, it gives CSVEDWVYGYTF.